A single sample is the source of the 24 T cell receptor beta chains below, sequenced in a study of blood T cell repertoires in COVID-19. Data came from immunoSEQ multiplex PCR; TCRdb stores just in-frame clones and leaves some out. Among 180,000 or so clones listed, more than 75% were seen once. The sequenced material came from PBMCs or T cells enriched from blood (not recorded which). These receptors were collected from a man aged 35-49 years with acute COVID-19.

The DNA of the CDR3 is TGTGCCAGCTACGAATTGTCGGGGTACACTGAAGCTTTCTTT. Translating gives CASYELSGYTEAFF. The rearrangement uses TRBV2 and TRBJ1-1; D call uncertain. The CDR3 runs 14 residues. The V end lost 8 bases, the J end lost 3 bases, and 16 bases lay between the germline ends. Germline V gene data show CDR1 as SNHLY and CDR2 as FYNNEI.

The chain carries TRBV19 and TRBJ1-5; 8 bases are a match to TRBD1. The CDR3 totals 14 residues. CDR1 and CDR2 from the germline V gene are LNHDA and SQIVND (reference sequence). V trimming: 5 bases; J trimming: 7 bases; junction bases outside the gene matches: 7. The CDR3 DNA reads as TGTGCCAGTAGTCCAGGACAGGGAGGACAGCCCCAGCATTTT. This encodes CASSPGQGGQPQHF.

This rearrangement joins TRBV5-4 to TRBJ2-2; 15 bases map to TRBD2. Germline V gene lookup returns CDR1 SGHNT and CDR2 YYREEE (reference sequence). The CDR3 is 16 amino acids. J gave up 7 bases and V 2 bases, and 3 bases lay outside the gene matches. CDR3 in amino acids: CASSLGLAGGRGELFF. The CDR3, as DNA: TGTGCCAGCAGCTTAGGACTAGCGGGAGGGCGCGGGGAGCTGTTTTTT.

In its sample, this clone was seen once. One junction end does not reproduce the germline sequence, and a read error may be involved. The sample carries other DNA sequences with the same CDR3. J is TRBJ2-7 and V is TRBV18; TRBD2 agrees at 7 bases. The germline V gene has CDR1 KGHSH and CDR2 LQKENI. CDR3 size: 13 residues. The CDR3 DNA follows: TGTGCCAGCTCCCCACGGGAGGCCTACGAGCAGTACTTC. It specifies CASSPREAYEQYF.

The J gene is TRBJ2-1, the V gene TRBV7-9, with 9 bases fitting TRBD2. V trimming: 5 bases; J trimming: 2 bases; junction bases outside the gene matches: 13. Looked up from germline, CDR1 is SEHNR and CDR2 is FQNEAQ (reference sequence). The CDR3 length is 18 residues. The CDR3 loop reads CASSKTGTSIRTYNEQFF. DNA for the CDR3: TGTGCCAGCAGCAAGACAGGGACTAGCATCAGGACCTACAATGAGCAGTTCTTC. The full variable domain, rest sourced from reference TRBV7-9 and TRBJ2-1, is DTGVSQNPRHKITKRGQNVTFRCDPISEHNRLYWYRQTLGQGPEFLTYFQNEAQLEKSRLLSDRFSAERPKGSFSTLEIQRTEQGDSAMYLCASSKTGTSIRTYNEQFFGPGTRLTVL.

The chain recombines TRBV18 with TRBJ2-7; 7 nucleotides align to TRBD2. Germline CDR1 reads KGHSH; CDR2 reads LQKENI. V was clipped by 3 bases and J by 2 bases; unmatched bases: 4. This CDR3 comprises 14 residues. CDR3 coding DNA: TGTGCCAGCTCACCGAGCGGGACCACCTACGAGCAGTACTTC. Translation gives CASSPSGTTYEQYF.

The V gene is TRBV9, the J gene TRBJ1-1; 8 bases are a match to TRBD1. This CDR3 contains 15 residues. The junction had 5 bases not matched to a gene; V was cut back by 0 bases and J by 4 bases. Germline values: CDR1 SGDLS, CDR2 YYNGEE. The CDR3 loop is CASSVAGGVGTEAFF. The CDR3 region has the DNA TGTGCCAGCAGCGTAGCAGGGGGCGTGGGCACTGAAGCTTTCTTT.

This clone was detected a few times. Within the sample, other DNA sequences also encode this same CDR3. The rearrangement links TRBV6-5 to TRBJ1-5, with 10 positions matching TRBD1. The CDR3 is 14 residues long. V lost 7 bases and J lost 4; bases outside the gene matches: 4. CDR1 is MNHEY, CDR2 SVGAGI, per germline. The CDR3 DNA reads as TGTGCCAGCACACCGGGACAGGGGAATCAGCCCCAGCATTTT. This codes for CASTPGQGNQPQHF.

The J gene is TRBJ2-1, the V gene TRBV19, with 8 bases aligning to TRBD1. The germline gives CDR1 LNHDA, CDR2 SQIVND (reference sequence). The ends lost 4 bases at V and 6 bases at J; junction bases unmatched: 11. CDR3 length: 16 amino acids. The CDR3 is CASSKVPGQESNEQFF. The CDR3 region has the DNA TGTGCCAGTAGTAAAGTTCCGGGACAGGAGTCCAATGAGCAGTTCTTC.

Concerning this clone: The same CDR3 is also encoded by other DNA sequences in this sample. This chain links TRBV6-5 with TRBJ2-7; D unresolved. Germline V gives CDR1 MNHEY, CDR2 SVGAGI. Deletions cut 3 bases from V and 2 bases from J, with 8 bases between. The CDR3 length is 13 residues. The CDR3 region is CASSYSRTYEQYF. In DNA form, the CDR3 reads TGTGCCAGCAGTTATTCCCGTACCTACGAGCAGTACTTC.

In the case of this clone: One end of the junction does not line up with germline, which may come from a read error. The V and J genes are TRBV4-2 and TRBJ2-3, with 9 nucleotides matching TRBD1. The CDR3 runs 12 residues. Germline V lookup: CDR1 LGHNA, CDR2 YNFKEQ. CDR3 sequence reads: CASSQRDRARDF. In DNA, the CDR3 is TGTGCCAGCAGCCAAAGGGACAGGGCCCGGGATTTT.

The genes are TRBV28 and TRBJ2-7; D may be TRBD1 (8 bases). CDR1 is MDHEN, CDR2 SYDVKM, per germline. There are 15 residues in the CDR3. The V gene lost 8 bases and the J gene lost 2 bases, with 19 bases spanning the gap. The CDR3 loop reads CASDDNRGGTYEQYF. DNA for the CDR3: TGTGCCAGCGACGACAACAGGGGGGGGACCTACGAGCAGTACTTC.

The rearrangement joins TRBV2 to TRBJ1-5, with 11 bases that match TRBD1. The junction had 6 bases not matched to a gene; V was cut back by 7 bases and J by 7 bases. CDR1 and CDR2 from the germline V gene are SNHLY and FYNNEI. The CDR3 totals 14 residues. This chain's CDR3 is CASNTGTGGQPQHF. The CDR3 DNA sequence: TGTGCCAGCAATACCGGGACAGGGGGGCAGCCCCAGCATTTT.

The chain recombines TRBV3-1 (or the pseudogene TRBV3-2) with TRBJ1-4, with D tentatively TRBD1 (5 bases). The CDR3 has 19 residues. Deletions cut 0 bases from V and 2 bases from J, with 19 bases between. The V gene's germline CDR1 is LGHDT and CDR2 YNNKEL (reference sequence). CDR3 protein: CASSQDRRPRGPTNEKLFF. The DNA for the CDR3 is TGTGCCAGCAGCCAAGATCGGCGGCCGCGGGGCCCCACTAATGAAAAACTGTTTTTT.

This chain connects TRBV9 to TRBJ1-4; tentatively, D is TRBD1 (5 bases). The CDR3 loop spans 13 amino acids. The germline V and J ends were trimmed by 0 bases and 5 bases, with 5 bases remaining between them. CDR1 and CDR2 from the germline V gene are SGDLS and YYNGEE. In nucleotides, the CDR3 is TGTGCCAGCAGCGTAGGACAGAATGAAAAACTGTTTTTT. Residues: CASSVGQNEKLFF.

The V gene is TRBV4-1, the J gene TRBJ1-1; D gene ambiguous. Trimming took 4 bases from V and 5 from J, leaving 17 bases between them. CDR1 and CDR2 (germline): MGHRA, YSYEKL. This CDR3 spans 15 amino acids. CDR3 in DNA: TGCGCCAGCAGCCCAGGACTCTATCCGGCAACTGAAGCTTTCTTT. Protein product: CASSPGLYPATEAFF.

The chain combines TRBV5-4 with TRBJ2-7; 7 bases fit TRBD2. The CDR3 length is 13 residues. The V gene end was trimmed by 1 base and the J gene end by 3 bases; junction bases not matched to a gene: 1. Germline CDR1 reads SGHNT; CDR2 reads YYREEE (reference sequence). CDR3 in amino acids: CASSLWGGYEQYF. CDR3 coding DNA: TGTGCCAGCAGCTTGTGGGGGGGCTACGAGCAGTACTTC.

The chain has TRBV19 and TRBJ2-7, with a tentative D call TRBD2 (6 bases). The germline V and J ends were trimmed by 9 bases and 5 bases, with 8 bases remaining between them. In germline, CDR1 is LNHDA, CDR2 SQIVND (reference sequence). The CDR3 spans 10 residues. CDR3 coding DNA: TGTGCCAGGGAGGGGCACGAGCAGTACTTC. Protein sequence: CAREGHEQYF.

This clone was detected once. V usage is TRBV27 and J usage is TRBJ2-7; D gene unclear. Trimming removed 3 bases at V and 3 bases at J, with 12 bases between. CDR1 and CDR2 from the germline V gene are MNHEY and SMNVEV (reference sequence). CDR3 size: 14 residues. CDR3 DNA sequence: TGTGCCAGCAGTTTGCGGCCTACCCGCTACGAGCAGTACTTC. Encoded protein: CASSLRPTRYEQYF.

The chain joins TRBV28 to TRBJ2-7; perhaps TRBD1 as D (5 bases). This CDR3 spans 15 amino acids. Per germline, CDR1 MDHEN and CDR2 SYDVKM. V was cut by 5 bases and J by 0 bases, with 14 bases left in between. The CDR3 bases are TGTGCCAGCAGTCGACAGACCGTACTCTCCTACGAGCAGTACTTC. Protein product: CASSRQTVLSYEQYF.

V and J are TRBV29-1 and TRBJ2-3; D may be TRBD2 (5 bases). Germline CDR1 is SQVTM and CDR2 is ANQGSEA. The ends were cut back, 7 bases at V and 2 bases at J, with 10 bases in the middle. The CDR3 has 12 residues. CDR3 nucleotides: TGCAGCGCAGTTAGCGACACAGATACGCAGTATTTT. Encoded protein: CSAVSDTDTQYF.

The chain recombines TRBV4-3 with TRBJ2-2, with 7 bases fitting TRBD2. Losses at the gene ends were 3 bases for V and 4 bases for J; bases not matched to a gene: 8. The CDR3 sequence is 16 residues long. Germline lookup yields CDR1 LGHNA and CDR2 YSLEER. CDR3 region: CASSQLPGLVTGELFF. In DNA form, the CDR3 reads TGCGCCAGCAGCCAGCTACCAGGACTAGTCACCGGGGAGCTGTTTTTT.

The genes are TRBV7-3 and TRBJ2-1, with D perhaps matching TRBD2 (6 bases). V was shortened by 4 bases and J by 6 bases, with 16 bases between the two germline ends. CDR3 length: 15 residues. CDR1 and CDR2 (germline): SGHTA, FQGTGA. The CDR3 region is CASSSGLPLGNEQFF. DNA of the CDR3: TGTGCCAGCAGCTCGGGACTGCCGTTGGGCAATGAGCAGTTCTTC.

CDR3 sequence (DNA): TGTGCCAGCAGTTTAAACAGGGGGTACGAGCAGTACTTC. This codes for CASSLNRGYEQYF. The chain combines TRBV28 with TRBJ2-7, with 8 bases matching TRBD1. The trim removed 2 bases at V and 4 bases at J, leaving 1 base unmatched. The CDR3 is made up of 13 amino acids. Per the germline V gene, CDR1 is MDHEN and CDR2 is SYDVKM.